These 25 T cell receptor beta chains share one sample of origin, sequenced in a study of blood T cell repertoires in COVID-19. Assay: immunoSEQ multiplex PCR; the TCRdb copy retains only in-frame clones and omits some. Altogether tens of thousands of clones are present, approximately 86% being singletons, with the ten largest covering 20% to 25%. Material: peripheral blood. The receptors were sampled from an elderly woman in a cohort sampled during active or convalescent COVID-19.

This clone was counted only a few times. This CDR3 reads CASSQGIPVTSGTYSYNEQFF. CDR3 DNA: TGTGCCAGCAGCCAGGGAATCCCGGTGACTAGCGGGACTTACTCCTACAATGAGCAGTTCTTC. The chain carries TRBV4-2 and TRBJ2-1; 11 positions agree with TRBD2. The CDR3 contains 21 residues. The V and J ends lost 3 bases and 0 bases, in that order; junction bases with no gene match: 16. Germline V lookup: CDR1 LGHNA, CDR2 YNFKEQ.

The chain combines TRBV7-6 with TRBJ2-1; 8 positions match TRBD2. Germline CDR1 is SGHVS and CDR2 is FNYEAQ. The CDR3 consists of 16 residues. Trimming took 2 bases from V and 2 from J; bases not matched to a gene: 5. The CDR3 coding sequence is TGTGCCAGCAGCTTAACCCAAGCGGGGGCCTACAATGAGCAGTTCTTC. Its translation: CASSLTQAGAYNEQFF.

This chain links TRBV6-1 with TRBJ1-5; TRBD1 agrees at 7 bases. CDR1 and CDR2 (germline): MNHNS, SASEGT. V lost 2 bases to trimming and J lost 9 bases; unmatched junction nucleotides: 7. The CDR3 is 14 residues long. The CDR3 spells CASSEPGQNGPQHF. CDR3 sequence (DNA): TGTGCCAGCAGTGAACCGGGACAGAATGGGCCCCAGCATTTT.

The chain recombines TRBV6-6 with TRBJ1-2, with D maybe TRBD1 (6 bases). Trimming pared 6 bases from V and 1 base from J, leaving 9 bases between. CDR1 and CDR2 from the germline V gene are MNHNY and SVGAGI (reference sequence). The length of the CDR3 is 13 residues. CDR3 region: CASRLDSNYGYTF. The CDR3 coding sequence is TGTGCCAGCAGACTGGACAGTAACTATGGCTACACCTTC.

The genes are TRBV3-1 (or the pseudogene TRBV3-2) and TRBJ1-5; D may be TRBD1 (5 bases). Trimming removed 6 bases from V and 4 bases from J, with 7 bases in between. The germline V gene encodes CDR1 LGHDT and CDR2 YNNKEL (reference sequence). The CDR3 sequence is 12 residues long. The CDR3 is CASSSGNQPQHF. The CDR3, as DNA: TGTGCCAGCAGTTCAGGGAATCAGCCCCAGCATTTT.

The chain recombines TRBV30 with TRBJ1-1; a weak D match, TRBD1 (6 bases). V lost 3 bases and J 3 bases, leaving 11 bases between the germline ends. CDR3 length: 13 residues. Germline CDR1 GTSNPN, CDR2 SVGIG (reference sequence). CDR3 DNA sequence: TGTGCCTGGAGCCAAGGGGGATACACTGAAGCTTTCTTT. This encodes CAWSQGGYTEAFF.

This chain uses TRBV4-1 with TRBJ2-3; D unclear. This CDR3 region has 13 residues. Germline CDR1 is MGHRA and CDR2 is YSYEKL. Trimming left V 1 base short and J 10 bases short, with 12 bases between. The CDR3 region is CASSQVRGGSQYF. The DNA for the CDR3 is TGCGCCAGCAGCCAAGTGAGAGGTGGTTCGCAGTATTTT.

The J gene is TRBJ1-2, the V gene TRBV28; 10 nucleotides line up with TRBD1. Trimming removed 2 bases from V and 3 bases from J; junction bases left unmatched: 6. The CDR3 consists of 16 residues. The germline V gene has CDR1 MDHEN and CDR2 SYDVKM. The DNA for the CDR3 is TGTGCCAGCAGTTTAGGTTCTGGGACAGGGGACTATGGCTACACCTTC. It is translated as CASSLGSGTGDYGYTF.

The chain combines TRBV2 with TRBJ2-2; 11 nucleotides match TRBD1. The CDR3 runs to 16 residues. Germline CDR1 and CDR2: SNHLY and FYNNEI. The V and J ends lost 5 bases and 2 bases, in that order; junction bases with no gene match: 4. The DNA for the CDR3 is TGTGCCAGCAGTAAAGGGACAGGGGGAAACACCGGGGAGCTGTTTTTT. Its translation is CASSKGTGGNTGELFF.

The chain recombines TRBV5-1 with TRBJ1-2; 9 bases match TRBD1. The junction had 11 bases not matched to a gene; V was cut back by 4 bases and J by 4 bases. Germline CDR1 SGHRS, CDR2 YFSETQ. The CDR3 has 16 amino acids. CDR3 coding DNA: TGCGCCAGCAGCCCAATTGAACAGGGGGCGGTCTATGGCTACACCTTC. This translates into CASSPIEQGAVYGYTF.

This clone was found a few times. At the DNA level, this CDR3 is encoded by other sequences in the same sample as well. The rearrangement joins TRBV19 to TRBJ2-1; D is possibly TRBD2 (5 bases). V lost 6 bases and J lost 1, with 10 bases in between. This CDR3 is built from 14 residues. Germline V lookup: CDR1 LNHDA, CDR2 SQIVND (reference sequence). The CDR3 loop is CASRRAGSYNEQFF. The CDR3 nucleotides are TGTGCCAGTAGGAGGGCCGGATCCTACAATGAGCAGTTCTTC.

This CDR3 reads CATSDSGRGSYNEQFF. For the CDR3, the DNA is TGTGCCACCAGTGATTCTGGGCGGGGTTCCTACAATGAGCAGTTCTTC. The rearrangement links TRBV24-1 to TRBJ2-1; D is possibly TRBD2 (6 bases). The V gene's germline CDR1 is KGHDR and CDR2 SFDVKD. The V end was cut by 2 bases, the J end by 1 base, with 11 bases between. The CDR3 is 16 amino acids.

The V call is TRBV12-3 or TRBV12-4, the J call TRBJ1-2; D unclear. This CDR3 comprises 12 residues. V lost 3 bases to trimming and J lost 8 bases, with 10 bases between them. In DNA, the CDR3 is TGTGCCAGCAGTTTTGGAGGCCCGGGCTACACCTTC. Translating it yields CASSFGGPGYTF.

The CDR3 spells CASNGDRVKNSNQPQHF. CDR3 DNA: TGCGCCAGCAACGGGGACAGGGTAAAGAATAGCAATCAGCCCCAGCATTTT. The V gene is TRBV5-1, the J gene TRBJ1-5, with 9 bases that match TRBD1. CDR3 length: 17 amino acids. Germline V CDR1 and CDR2: SGHRS, YFSETQ. The J segment lost 0 bases and the V segment lost 6 bases, leaving 10 bases of the junction unmatched.

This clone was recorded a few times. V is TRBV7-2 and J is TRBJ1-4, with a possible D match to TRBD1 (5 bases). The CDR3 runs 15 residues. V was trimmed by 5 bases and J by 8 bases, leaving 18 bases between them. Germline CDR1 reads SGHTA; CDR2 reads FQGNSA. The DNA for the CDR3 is TGTGCCAGCAGCAGCGACAGAACCCTCGGGGAAAAACTGTTTTTT. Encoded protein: CASSSDRTLGEKLFF.

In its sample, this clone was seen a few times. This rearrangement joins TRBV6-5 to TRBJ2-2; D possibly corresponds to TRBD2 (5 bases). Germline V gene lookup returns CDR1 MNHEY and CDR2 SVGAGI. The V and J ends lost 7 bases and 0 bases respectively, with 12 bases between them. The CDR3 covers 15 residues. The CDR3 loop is CASTAEGANTGELFF. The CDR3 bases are TGTGCCAGCACCGCAGAGGGTGCGAACACCGGGGAGCTGTTTTTT.

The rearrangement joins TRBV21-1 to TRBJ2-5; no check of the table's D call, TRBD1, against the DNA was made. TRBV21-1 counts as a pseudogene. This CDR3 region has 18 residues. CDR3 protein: CASSKGAVGPAHQETQYF. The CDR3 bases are TGTGCCAGCAGCAAAGGGGCCGTGGGGCCCGCACACCAAGAGACCCAGTACTTC.

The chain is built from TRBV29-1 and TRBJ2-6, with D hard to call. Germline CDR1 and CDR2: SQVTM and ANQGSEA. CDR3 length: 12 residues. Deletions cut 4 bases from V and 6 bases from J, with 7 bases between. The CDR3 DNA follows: TGCAGCGTTGGAGACAAGGCCAACGTCCTGACTTTC. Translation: CSVGDKANVLTF.

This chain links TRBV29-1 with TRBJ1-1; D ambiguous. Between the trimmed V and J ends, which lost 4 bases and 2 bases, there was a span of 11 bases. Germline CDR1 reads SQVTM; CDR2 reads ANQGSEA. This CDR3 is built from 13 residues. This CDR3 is CSVVGTKNTEAFF. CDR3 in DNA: TGCAGCGTTGTGGGCACAAAAAACACTGAAGCTTTCTTT.

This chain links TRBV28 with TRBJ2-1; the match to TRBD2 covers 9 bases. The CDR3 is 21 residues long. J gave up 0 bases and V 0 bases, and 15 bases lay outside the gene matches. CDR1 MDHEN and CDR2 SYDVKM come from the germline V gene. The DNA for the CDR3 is TGTGCCAGCAGTTTATGGGGGAAGGCTAGCGGGAAAATACGCTCCTACAATGAGCAGTTCTTC. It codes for CASSLWGKASGKIRSYNEQFF.

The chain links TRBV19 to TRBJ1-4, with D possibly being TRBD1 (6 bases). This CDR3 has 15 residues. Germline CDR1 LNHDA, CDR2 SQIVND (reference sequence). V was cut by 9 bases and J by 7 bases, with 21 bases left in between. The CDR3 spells CASTTGGRVTEKLFF. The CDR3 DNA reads TGTGCCAGCACTACGGGGGGCAGGGTAACTGAAAAACTGTTTTTT.

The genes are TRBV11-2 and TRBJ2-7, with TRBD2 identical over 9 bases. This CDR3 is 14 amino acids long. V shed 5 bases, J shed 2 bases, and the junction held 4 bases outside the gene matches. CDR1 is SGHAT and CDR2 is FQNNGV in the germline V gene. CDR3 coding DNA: TGTGCCAGCAGCGTCGCTAGCGGGACCTACGAGCAGTACGTC. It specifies CASSVASGTYEQYV.

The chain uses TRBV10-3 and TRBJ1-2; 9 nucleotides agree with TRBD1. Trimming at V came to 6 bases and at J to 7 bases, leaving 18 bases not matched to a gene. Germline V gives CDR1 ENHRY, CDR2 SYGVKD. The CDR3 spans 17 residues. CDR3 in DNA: TGTGCCATCAGGGCCGGAGCTATGGACAGGGGCCTTGGTGGCTACACCTTC. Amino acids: CAIRAGAMDRGLGGYTF.

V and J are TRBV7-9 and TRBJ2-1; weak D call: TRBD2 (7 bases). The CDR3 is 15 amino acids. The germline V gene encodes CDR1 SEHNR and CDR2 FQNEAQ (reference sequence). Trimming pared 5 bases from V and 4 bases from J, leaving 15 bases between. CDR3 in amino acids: CASSPPGGQYNEQFF. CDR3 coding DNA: TGTGCCAGCAGCCCCCCGGGGGGACAATACAATGAGCAGTTCTTC.

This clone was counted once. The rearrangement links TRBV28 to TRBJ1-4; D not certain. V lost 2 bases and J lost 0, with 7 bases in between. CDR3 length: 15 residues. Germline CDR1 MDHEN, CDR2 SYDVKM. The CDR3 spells CASSLQVATNEKLFF. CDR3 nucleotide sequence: TGTGCCAGCAGTTTACAGGTTGCAACTAATGAAAAACTGTTTTTT.